This TCR beta chain appears in the sequencing data of a study of T cell responses to AZD1222 COVID-19 vaccine. The data were produced by immunoSEQ multiplex PCR, yet TCRdb's version contains in-frame clones alone and is incomplete. Here the sample spans 130,000 to 150,000 clones, about 91% being singletons. This clone appeared once. Antigen: not known. The germline gives CDR1 SQVTM, CDR2 ANQGSEA. Deletions cut 3 bases from V and 7 bases from J, with 18 bases between. There are 14 residues in the CDR3. Study findings and constraints: Unmutated variant regions reportedly attract nearly half of all spike-specific TCRs. Baseline seropositivity occurred in only six or seven AZD1222 recipients. Spike regions recognized by vaccine-associated CD4 TCRs spanned the protein, led by 160-218 and 743-854. Most donors were white British, females outnumbered males, and clonal diversity was possibly underestimated.

The receptor comes from an adult in good health. The V gene is TRBV29-1, the J gene TRBJ2-5; D call uncertain. Sequencing used peripheral blood, obtained on day 0 of AZD1222 vaccination. CDR3 in DNA: TGCAGCGTTGAGGCCACTGCCCCCCGGAGGACCCAGTACTTC. Its translation is CSVEATAPRRTQYF.